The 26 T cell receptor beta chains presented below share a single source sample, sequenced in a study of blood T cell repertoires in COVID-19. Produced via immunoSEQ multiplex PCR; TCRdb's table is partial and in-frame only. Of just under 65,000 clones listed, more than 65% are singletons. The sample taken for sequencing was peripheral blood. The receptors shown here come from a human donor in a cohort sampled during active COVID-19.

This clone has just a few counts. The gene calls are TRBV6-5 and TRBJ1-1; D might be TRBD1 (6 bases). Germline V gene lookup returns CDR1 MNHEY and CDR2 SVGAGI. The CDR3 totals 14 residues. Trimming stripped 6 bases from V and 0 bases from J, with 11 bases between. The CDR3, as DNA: TGTGCCAGCAGGGCAGGGGCCGTGAACACTGAAGCTTTCTTT. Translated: CASRAGAVNTEAFF.

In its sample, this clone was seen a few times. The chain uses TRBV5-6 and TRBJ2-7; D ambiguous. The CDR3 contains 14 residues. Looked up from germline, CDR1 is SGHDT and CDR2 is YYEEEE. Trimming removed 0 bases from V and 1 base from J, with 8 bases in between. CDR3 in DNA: TGTGCCAGCAGCTTGGTTTCCCGTTCCTACGAGCAGTACTTC. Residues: CASSLVSRSYEQYF.

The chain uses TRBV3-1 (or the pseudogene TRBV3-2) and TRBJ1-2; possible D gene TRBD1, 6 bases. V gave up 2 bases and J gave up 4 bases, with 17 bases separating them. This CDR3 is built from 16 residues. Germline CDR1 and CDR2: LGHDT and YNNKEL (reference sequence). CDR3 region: CASSQQTGRSFYGYTF. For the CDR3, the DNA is TGTGCCAGCAGCCAACAGACAGGCCGTTCCTTCTATGGCTACACCTTC.

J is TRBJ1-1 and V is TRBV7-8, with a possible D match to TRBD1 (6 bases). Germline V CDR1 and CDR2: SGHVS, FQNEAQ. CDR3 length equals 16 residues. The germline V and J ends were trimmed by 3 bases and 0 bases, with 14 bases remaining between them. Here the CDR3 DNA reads TGTGCCAGCAGCTTTGGACAGTTTAATATGAACACTGAAGCTTTCTTT. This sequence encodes CASSFGQFNMNTEAFF.

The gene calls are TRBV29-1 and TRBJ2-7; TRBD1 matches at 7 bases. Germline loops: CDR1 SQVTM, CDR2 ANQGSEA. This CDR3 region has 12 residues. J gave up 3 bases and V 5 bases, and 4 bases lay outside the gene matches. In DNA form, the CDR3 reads TGCAGCGTTTCGGGACAGAGCTACGAGCAGTACTTC. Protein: CSVSGQSYEQYF.

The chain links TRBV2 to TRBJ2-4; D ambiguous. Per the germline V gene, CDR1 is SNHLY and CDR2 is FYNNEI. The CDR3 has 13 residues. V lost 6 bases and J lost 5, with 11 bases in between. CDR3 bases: TGTGCCAGCAGACAATCTCCCGAAAACATTCAGTACTTC. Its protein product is CASRQSPENIQYF.

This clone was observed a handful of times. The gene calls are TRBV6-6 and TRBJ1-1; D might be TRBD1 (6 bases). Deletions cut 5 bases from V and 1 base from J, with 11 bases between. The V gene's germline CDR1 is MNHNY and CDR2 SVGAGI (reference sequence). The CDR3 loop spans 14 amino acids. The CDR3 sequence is CASSGGDTNTEAFF. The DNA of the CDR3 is TGTGCCAGCAGTGGGGGGGACACGAACACTGAAGCTTTCTTT.

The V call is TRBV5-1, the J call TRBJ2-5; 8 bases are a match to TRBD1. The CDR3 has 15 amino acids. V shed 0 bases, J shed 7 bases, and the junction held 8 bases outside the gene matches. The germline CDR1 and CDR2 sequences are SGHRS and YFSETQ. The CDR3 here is CASSLEWTGIRTQYF. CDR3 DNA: TGCGCCAGCAGCTTGGAGTGGACAGGGATTCGGACCCAGTACTTC.

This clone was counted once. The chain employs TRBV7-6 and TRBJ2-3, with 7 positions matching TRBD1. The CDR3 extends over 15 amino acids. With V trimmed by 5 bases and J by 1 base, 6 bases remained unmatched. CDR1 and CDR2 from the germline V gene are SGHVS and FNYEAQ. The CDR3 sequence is CASSPTGFGTDTQYF. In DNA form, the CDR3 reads TGTGCCAGCAGCCCGACAGGGTTCGGCACAGATACGCAGTATTTT.

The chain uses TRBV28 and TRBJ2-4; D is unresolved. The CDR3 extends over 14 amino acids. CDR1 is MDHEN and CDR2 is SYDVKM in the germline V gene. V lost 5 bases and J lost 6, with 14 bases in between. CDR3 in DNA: TGTGCCAGCAGTGACACCATGAAAGGAAACATTCAGTACTTC. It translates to CASSDTMKGNIQYF. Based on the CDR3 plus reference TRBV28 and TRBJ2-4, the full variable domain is DVKVTQSSRYLVKRTGEKVFLECVQDMDHENMFWYRQDPGLGLRLIYFSYDVKMKEKGDIPEGYSVSREKKERFSLILESASTNQTSMYLCASSDTMKGNIQYFGAGTRLSVL.

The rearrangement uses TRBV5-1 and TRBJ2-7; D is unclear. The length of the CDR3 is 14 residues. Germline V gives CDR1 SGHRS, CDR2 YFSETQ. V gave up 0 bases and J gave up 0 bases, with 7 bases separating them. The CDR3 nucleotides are TGCGCCAGCAGCTTGGACCTATTCTCCTACGAGCAGTACTTC. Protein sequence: CASSLDLFSYEQYF.

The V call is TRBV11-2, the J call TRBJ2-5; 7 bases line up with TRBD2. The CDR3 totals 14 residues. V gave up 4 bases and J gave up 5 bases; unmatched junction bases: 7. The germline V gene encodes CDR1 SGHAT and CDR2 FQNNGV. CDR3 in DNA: TGTGCCAGCAGCTCGTTGACTAGCCGGGAGACCCAGTACTTC. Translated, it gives CASSSLTSRETQYF.

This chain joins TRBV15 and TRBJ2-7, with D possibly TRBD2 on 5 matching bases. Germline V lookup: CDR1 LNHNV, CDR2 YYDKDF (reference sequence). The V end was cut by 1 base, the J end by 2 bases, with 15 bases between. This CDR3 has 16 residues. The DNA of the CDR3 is TGTGCCACCAGCAGAGTTAAGGGAGAGGGCGCCTACGAGCAGTACTTC. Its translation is CATSRVKGEGAYEQYF.

The CDR3 loop is CASKAGRTGELFF. The CDR3 bases are TGTGCCAGCAAAGCGGGGCGCACCGGGGAGCTGTTTTTT. V is TRBV5-5 and J is TRBJ2-2, with 7 bases identical to TRBD2. The CDR3 spans 13 residues. Trimming cost V 6 bases and J 4 bases; bases outside gene matches: 3. Germline V CDR1 and CDR2: SGHKS, YYEKEE (reference sequence).

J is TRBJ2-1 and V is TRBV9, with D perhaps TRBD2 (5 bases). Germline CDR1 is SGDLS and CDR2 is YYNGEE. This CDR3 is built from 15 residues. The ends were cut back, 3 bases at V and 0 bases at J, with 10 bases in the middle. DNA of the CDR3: TGTGCCAGCAGCGCTAGCTGGGGCTCCTACAATGAGCAGTTCTTC. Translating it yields CASSASWGSYNEQFF.

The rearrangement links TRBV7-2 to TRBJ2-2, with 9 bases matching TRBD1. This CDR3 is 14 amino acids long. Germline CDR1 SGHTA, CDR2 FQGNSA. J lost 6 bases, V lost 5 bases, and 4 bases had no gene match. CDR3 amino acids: CASSPQGAPGELFF. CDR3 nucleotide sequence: TGTGCCAGCAGCCCACAGGGGGCCCCCGGGGAGCTGTTTTTT.

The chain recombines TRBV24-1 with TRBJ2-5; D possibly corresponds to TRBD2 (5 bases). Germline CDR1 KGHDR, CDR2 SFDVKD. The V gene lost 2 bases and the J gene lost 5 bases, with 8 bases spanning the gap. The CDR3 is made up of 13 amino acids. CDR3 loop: CATSDSPGETQYF. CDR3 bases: TGTGCCACCAGTGATTCTCCGGGGGAGACCCAGTACTTC.

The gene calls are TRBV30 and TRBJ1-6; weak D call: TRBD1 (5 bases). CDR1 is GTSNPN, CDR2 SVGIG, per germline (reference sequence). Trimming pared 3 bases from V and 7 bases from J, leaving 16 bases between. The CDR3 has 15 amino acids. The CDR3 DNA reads TGTGCCTGGAGGGCTGCCGGGGGAAGCAATTCACCCCTCCACTTT. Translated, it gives CAWRAAGGSNSPLHF.

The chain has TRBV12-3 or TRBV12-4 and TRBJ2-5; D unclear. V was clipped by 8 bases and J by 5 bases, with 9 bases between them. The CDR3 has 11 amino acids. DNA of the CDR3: TGTGCCAGCCGGGTGGCGGAGACCCAGTACTTC. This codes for CASRVAETQYF.

CDR3 sequence: CASRQTESGELFF. The DNA of the CDR3 is TGTGCCAGCAGGCAAACCGAGTCCGGGGAGCTGTTTTTT. This sequence joins TRBV3-1 (or the pseudogene TRBV3-2) and TRBJ2-2, with D unclear. Germline V gene sequence: CDR1 LGHDT, CDR2 YNNKEL (reference sequence). CDR3 length: 13 amino acids. Trimming took 6 bases from V and 6 from J, leaving 11 bases between them.

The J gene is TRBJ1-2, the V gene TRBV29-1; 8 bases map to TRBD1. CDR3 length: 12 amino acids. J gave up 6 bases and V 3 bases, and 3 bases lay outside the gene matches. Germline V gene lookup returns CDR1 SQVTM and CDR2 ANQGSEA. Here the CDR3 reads CSVERQGNGYTF. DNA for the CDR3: TGCAGCGTTGAGAGACAGGGGAATGGCTACACCTTC.

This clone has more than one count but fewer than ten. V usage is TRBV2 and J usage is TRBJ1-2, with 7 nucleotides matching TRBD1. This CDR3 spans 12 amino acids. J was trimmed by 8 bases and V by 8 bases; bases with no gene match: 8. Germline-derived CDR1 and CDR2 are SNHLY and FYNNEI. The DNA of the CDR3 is TGTGCCAGCCGAGGGGGCGCGGGGGGCTACACCTTC. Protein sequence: CASRGGAGGYTF.

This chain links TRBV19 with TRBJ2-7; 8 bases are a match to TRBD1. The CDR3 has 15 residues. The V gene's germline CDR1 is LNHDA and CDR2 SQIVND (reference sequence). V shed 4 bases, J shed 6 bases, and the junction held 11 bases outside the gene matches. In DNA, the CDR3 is TGTGCCAGTAGTACCGAGACAGGGGCATGGGGCGAGCAGTACTTC. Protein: CASSTETGAWGEQYF.

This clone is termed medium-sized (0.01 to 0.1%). The CDR3 protein is CASSPTGITEAFF. The CDR3 DNA reads as TGTGCCAGCAGTCCAACAGGGATCACTGAAGCTTTCTTT. The rearrangement uses TRBV2 and TRBJ1-1, with a weak D call TRBD1 (6 bases). This CDR3 region has 13 residues. The ends were cut back, 5 bases at V and 4 bases at J, with 11 bases in the middle. Germline V gene lookup returns CDR1 SNHLY and CDR2 FYNNEI.

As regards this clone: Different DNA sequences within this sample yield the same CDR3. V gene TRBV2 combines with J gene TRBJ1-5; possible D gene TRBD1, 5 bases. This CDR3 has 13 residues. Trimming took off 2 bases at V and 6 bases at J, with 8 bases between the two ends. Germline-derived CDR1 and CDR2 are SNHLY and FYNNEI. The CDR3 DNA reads TGTGCCAGCAGTGAACAGGGTAGTCAGCCCCAGCATTTT. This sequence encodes CASSEQGSQPQHF.

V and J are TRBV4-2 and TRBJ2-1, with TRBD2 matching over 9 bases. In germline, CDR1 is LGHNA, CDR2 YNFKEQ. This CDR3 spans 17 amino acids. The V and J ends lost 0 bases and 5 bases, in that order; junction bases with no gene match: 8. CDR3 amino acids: CASSQDIVLAGNNEQFF. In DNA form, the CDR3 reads TGTGCCAGCAGCCAAGATATAGTGCTAGCGGGGAACAATGAGCAGTTCTTC.